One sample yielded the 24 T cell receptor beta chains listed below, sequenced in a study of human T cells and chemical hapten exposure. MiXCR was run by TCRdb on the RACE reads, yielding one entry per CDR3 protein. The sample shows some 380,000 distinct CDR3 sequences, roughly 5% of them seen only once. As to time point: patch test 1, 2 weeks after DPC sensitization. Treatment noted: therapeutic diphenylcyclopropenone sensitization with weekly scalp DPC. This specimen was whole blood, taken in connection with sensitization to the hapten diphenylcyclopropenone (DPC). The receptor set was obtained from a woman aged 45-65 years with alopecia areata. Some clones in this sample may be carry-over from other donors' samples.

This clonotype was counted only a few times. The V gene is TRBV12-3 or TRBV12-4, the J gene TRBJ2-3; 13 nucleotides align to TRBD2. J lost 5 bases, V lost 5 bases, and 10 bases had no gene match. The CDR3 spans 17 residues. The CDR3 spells CASSLGLAGTLGDTQYF. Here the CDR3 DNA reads TGTGCCAGCAGTCTGGGACTAGCGGGGACCCTGGGAGATACGCAGTATTTT.

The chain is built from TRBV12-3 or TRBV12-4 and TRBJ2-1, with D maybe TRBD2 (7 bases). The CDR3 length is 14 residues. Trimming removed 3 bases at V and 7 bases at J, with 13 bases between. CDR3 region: CASSLFKGGNEQFF. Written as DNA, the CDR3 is TGTGCCAGCAGTTTGTTTAAGGGGGGGAATGAGCAGTTCTTC.

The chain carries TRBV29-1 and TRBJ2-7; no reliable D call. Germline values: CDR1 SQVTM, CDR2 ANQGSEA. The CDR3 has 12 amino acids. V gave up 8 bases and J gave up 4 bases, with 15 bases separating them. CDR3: CSIGPDQYEQYF. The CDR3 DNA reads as TGCAGCATTGGCCCCGATCAGTACGAGCAGTACTTC.

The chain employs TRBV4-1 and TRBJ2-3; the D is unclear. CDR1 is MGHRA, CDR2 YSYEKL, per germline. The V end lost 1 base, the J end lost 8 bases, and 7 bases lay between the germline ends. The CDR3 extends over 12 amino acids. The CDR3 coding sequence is TGCGCCAGCAGCCAAGTAGGCGTTACGCAGTATTTT. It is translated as CASSQVGVTQYF.

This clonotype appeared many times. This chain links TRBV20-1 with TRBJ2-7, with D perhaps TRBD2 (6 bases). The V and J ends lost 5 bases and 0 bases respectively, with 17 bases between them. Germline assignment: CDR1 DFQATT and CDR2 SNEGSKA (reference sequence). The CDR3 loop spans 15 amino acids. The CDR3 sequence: CSAGPRDSSSYEQYF. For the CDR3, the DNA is TGCAGTGCTGGTCCGCGGGACTCGAGCTCCTACGAGCAGTACTTC.

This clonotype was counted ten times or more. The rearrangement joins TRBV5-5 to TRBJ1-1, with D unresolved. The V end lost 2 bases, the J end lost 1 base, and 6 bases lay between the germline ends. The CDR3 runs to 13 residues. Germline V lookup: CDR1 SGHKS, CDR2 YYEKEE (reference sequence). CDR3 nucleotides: TGTGCCAGCAGCTTTACGTCGAACACTGAAGCTTTCTTT. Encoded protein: CASSFTSNTEAFF.

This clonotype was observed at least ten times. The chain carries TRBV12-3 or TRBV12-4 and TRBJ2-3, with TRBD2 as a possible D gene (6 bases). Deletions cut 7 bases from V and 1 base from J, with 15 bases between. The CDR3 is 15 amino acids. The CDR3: CASTTSGVRTDTQYF. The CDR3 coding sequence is TGTGCCAGCACTACCTCGGGAGTCCGCACAGATACGCAGTATTTT.

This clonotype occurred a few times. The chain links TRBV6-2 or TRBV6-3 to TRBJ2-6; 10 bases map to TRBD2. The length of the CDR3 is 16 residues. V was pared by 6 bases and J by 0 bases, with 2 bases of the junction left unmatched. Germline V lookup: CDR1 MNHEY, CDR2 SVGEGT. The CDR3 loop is CASRIAGGSGANVLTF. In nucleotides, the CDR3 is TGTGCCAGCAGAATAGCGGGAGGCTCTGGGGCCAACGTCCTGACTTTC.

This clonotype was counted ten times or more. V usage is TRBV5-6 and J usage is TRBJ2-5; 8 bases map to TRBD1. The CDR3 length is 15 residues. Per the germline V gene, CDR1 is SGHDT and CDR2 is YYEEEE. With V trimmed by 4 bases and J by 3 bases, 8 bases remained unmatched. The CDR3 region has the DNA TGTGCCAGCAGCCTCCCTCTGGACAGGGAAGAGACCCAGTACTTC. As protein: CASSLPLDREETQYF.

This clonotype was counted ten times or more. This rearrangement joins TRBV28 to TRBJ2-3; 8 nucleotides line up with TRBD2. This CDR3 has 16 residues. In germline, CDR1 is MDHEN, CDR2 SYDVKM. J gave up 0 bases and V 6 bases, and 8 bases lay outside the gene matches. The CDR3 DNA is TGTGCCAGCAGCCCCATAGCGGGACTTAGCACAGATACGCAGTATTTT. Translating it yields CASSPIAGLSTDTQYF.

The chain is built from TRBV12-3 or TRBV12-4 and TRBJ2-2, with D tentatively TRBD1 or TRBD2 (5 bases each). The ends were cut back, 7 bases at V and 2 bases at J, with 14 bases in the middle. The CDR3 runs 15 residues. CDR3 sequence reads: CASTMGRTNTGELFF. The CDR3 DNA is TGTGCCAGCACCATGGGACGGACTAACACCGGGGAGCTGTTTTTT.

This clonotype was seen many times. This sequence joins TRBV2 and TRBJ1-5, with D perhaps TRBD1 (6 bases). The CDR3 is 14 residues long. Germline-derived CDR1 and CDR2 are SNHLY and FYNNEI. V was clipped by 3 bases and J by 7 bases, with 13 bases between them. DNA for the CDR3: TGTGCCAGCAGTGATCGGGGGCGCAGGCAGCCCCAGCATTTT. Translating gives CASSDRGRRQPQHF.

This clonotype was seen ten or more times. CDR3 amino acids: CASVSSGRAGDTQYF. The CDR3 DNA reads TGTGCCAGCGTTAGCTCCGGAAGAGCGGGAGATACGCAGTATTTT. The rearrangement uses TRBV7-2 and TRBJ2-3, with a possible D match to TRBD2 (6 bases). Trimming cost V 8 bases and J 5 bases, with 20 bases left between them. CDR1 SGHTA and CDR2 FQGNSA come from the germline V gene. This CDR3 contains 15 residues.

CDR3 DNA: TGTGCCAGCAGCGGGGGGGTGTACTTC. Translation: CASSGGVYF. The J gene is TRBJ2-5, the V gene TRBV6-1; 8 nucleotides align to TRBD2. Unmatched junction bases numbered 1, after V lost 6 bases and J lost 13 bases. CDR1 and CDR2 (germline): MNHNS, SASEGT. The CDR3 is made up of 9 amino acids.

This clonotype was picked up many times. The DNA for the CDR3 is TGTGCCAGCAGCTTAGCGGGACTTTCCTACGAGCAGTACTTC. Translating it yields CASSLAGLSYEQYF. The chain carries TRBV11-1 and TRBJ2-7, with a weak D call TRBD2 (6 bases). CDR1 is SGHAT, CDR2 FQDESV, per germline (reference sequence). The V end lost 0 bases, the J end lost 1 base, and 7 bases lay between the germline ends. This CDR3 contains 14 residues.

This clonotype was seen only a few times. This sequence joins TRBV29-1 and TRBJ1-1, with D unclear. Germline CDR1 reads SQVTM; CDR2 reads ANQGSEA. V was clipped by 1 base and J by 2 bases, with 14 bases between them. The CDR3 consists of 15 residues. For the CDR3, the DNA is TGCAGCGTTGAAGTTTCCGGGAGCATCAACACTGAAGCTTTCTTT. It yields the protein CSVEVSGSINTEAFF.

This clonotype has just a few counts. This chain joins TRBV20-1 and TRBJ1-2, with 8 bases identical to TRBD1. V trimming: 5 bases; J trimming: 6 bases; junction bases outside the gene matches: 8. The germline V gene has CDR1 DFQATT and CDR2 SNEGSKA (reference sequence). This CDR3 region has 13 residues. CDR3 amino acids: CSAPGQGINGYTF. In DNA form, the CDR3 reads TGCAGTGCTCCCGGACAGGGAATAAATGGCTACACCTTC.

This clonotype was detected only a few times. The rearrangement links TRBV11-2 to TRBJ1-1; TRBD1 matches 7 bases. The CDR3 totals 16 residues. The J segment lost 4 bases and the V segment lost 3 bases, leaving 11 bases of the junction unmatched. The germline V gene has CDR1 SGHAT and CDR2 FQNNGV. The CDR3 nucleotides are TGTGCCAGCAGCTTGATTTCTATCGGGACAGTCACTGAAGCTTTCTTT. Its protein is CASSLISIGTVTEAFF.

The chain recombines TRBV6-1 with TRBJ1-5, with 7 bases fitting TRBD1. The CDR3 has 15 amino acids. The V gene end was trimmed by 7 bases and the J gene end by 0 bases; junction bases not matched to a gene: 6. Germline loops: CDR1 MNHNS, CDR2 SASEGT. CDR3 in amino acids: CASILDRDSNQPQHF. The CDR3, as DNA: TGTGCCAGCATTCTAGACAGGGATAGCAATCAGCCCCAGCATTTT.

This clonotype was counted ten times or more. The CDR3 coding sequence is TGCAGCGTTGAGCTGGGGGTGAACACTGAAGCTTTCTTT. Translation gives CSVELGVNTEAFF. V is TRBV29-1 and J is TRBJ1-1; D perhaps matches TRBD1 (5 bases). The length of the CDR3 is 13 residues. Germline CDR1 is SQVTM and CDR2 is ANQGSEA. Trimming removed 3 bases at V and 0 bases at J, with 8 bases between.

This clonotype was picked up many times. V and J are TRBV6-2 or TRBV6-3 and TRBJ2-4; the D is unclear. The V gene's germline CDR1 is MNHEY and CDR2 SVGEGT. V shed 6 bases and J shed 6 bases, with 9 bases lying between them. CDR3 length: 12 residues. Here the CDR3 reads CASSAPPNIQYF. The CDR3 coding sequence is TGTGCCAGCAGCGCTCCCCCAAACATTCAGTACTTC.

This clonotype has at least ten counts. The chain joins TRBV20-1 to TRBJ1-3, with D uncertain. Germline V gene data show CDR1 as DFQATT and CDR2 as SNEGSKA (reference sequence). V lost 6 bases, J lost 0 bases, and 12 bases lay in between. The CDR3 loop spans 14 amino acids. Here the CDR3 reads CSARLLNSGNTIYF. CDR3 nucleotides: TGCAGTGCCCGCTTGCTGAACTCTGGAAACACCATATATTTT.

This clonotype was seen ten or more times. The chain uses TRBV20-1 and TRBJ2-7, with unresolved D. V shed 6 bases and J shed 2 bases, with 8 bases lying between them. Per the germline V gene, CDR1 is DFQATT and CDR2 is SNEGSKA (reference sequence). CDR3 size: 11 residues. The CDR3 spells CSAHDTYEQYF. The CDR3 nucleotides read TGCAGTGCCCACGACACCTACGAGCAGTACTTC.

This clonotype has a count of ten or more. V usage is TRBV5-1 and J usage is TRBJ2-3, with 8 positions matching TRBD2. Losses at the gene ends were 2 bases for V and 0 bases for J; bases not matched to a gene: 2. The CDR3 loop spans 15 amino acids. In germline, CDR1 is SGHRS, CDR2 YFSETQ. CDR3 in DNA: TGCGCCAGCAGCTTACTAGCGGCCAGCACAGATACGCAGTATTTT. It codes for CASSLLAASTDTQYF.